The T cell receptor (beta chain) described here comes from a study of T cells in Graves' hyperthyroidism and ophthalmopathy. The overall study: Peripheral blood was secured at the point of initial diagnosis, before any treatment.

Diagnosis rested on symptoms, serum thyroxine and TRAb, thyroid ultrasound, and orbital computed tomography. This clonotype was recorded a few times. Amplified regions were TCR beta CDR3 sequences from RNA transcripts. First-round RT-PCR of the TCR CDR3 relied on the HTBI primer set. TCRdb recomputed calls from the multiplex PCR reads with MiXCR, one row per CDR3 protein. The sample has 330,000 or so distinct CDR3 sequences; roughly a fifth are singletons. The origin of this receptor is a man aged 50 to 59 with Graves' ophthalmopathy. Input material: blood.

CDR3 DNA sequence: TGTGCCAGCAGTTACTCGAGGAGAAGTAGAGGGGGCGGTGGCTACACCTTC. It specifies CASSYSRRSRGGGGYTF. The rearrangement joins TRBV6-5 to TRBJ1-2, with 7 bases matching TRBD1. The length of the CDR3 is 17 residues. V was clipped by 0 bases and J by 7 bases; unmatched bases: 14. The germline V gene encodes CDR1 MNHEY and CDR2 SVGAGI.